This T cell receptor (beta chain) was identified during a study of patients and donors after allogeneic stem cell transplantation (dated by TCRdb to 2018 to 2021). Library preparation employed RT-PCR. Sequencer: NextSeq 550. TCRdb redid the processing of the public reads, applying fastp at Q25 and MiXCR, and retained in-frame beta chains. Identical CDR3 proteins give one entry, which carries the most common genes and DNA. In this sample the table shows about a million distinct CDR3 sequences, more than 15% of which occur a single time. The top ten hold roughly 6.4% of the sample. Of note for this clonotype: Its antigen specificity is not known. Base quality data are lacking; no much larger clone is found one base away.

The clonotype originates from a human donor who was either an allogeneic HSCT recipient or a stem cell or donor lymphocyte infusion donor (not recorded which). It is not recorded whose cells these are; they may come from a transplant donor. The sequenced sample consisted of blood, either unsorted or a sorted T cell fraction (not recorded which).

At the DNA level, the sequence is TGTGCCAGCAGTGAGCTGCTGGGCGGCGGGGGGATTTGTACGCAGTATTTT. The encoded protein is CASSELLGGGGICTQYF. The receptor chain draws on TRBV6-1 and TRBJ2-3; the central 8 bases match TRBD2. The CDR3 runs 17 residues from the cysteine to the phenylalanine. The retained sequence is limited to the CDR3, 51 bases, with the frame set at the first base. V is cut back by 3 bases and J by 8 bases, with 16 bases in the junction unmatched. CDR1 is given as MNHNS and CDR2 as SASEGT, both from the germline V gene.